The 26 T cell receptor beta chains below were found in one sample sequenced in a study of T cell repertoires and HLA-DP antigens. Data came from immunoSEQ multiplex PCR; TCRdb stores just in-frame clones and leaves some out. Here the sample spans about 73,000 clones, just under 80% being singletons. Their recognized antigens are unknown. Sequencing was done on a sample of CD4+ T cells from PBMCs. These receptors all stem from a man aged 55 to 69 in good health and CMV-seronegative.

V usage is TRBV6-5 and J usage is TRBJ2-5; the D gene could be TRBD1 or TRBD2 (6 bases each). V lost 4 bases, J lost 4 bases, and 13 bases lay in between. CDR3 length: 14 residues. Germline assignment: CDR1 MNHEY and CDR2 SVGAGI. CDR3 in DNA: TGTGCCAGCAGTTCCCTGGGGGGCGGAGAGACCCAGTACTTC. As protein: CASSSLGGGETQYF.

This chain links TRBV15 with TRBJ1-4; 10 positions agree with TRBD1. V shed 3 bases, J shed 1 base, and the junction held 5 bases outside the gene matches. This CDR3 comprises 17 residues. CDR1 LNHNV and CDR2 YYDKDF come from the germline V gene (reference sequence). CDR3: CATSSTRDRGTNEKLFF. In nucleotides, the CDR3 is TGTGCCACCAGCAGTACCCGGGACAGGGGAACTAATGAAAAACTGTTTTTT.

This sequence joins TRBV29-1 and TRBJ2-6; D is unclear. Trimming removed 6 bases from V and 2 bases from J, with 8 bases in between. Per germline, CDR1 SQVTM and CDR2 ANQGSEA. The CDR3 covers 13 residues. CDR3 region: CSVKSPGANVLTF. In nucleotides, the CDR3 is TGCAGCGTAAAAAGCCCTGGGGCCAACGTCCTGACTTTC.

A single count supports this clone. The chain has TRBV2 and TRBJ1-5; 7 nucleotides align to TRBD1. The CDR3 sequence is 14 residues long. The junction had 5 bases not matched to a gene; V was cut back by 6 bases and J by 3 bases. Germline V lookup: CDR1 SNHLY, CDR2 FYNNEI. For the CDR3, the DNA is TGTGCCAGCAGGGCTGACAGGGACAATCAGCCCCAGCATTTT. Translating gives CASRADRDNQPQHF.

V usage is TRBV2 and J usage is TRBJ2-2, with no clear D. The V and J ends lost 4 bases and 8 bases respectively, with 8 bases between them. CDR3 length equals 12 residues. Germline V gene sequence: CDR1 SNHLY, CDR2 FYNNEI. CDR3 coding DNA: TGTGCCAGCAGTGTGGGGTGGGGGGAGCTGTTTTTT. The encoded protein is CASSVGWGELFF.

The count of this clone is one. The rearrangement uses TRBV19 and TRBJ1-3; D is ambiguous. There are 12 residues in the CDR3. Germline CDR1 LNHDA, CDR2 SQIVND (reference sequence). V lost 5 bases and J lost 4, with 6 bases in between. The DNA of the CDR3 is TGTGCCAGTAGTGTACAGGGAAACACCATATATTTT. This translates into CASSVQGNTIYF.

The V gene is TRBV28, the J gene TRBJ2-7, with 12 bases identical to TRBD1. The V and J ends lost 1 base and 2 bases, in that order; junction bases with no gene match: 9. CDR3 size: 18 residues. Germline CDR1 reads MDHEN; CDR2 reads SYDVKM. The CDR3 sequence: CASSLLGRGTGGAYEQYF. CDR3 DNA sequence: TGTGCCAGCAGTTTATTGGGCCGCGGGACAGGGGGCGCCTACGAGCAGTACTTC.

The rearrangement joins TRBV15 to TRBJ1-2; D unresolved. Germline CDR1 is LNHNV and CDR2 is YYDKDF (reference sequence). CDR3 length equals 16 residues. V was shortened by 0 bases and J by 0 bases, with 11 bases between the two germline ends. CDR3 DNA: TGTGCCACCAGCAGAGACCGCGCCCGCTCTAACTATGGCTACACCTTC. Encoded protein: CATSRDRARSNYGYTF.

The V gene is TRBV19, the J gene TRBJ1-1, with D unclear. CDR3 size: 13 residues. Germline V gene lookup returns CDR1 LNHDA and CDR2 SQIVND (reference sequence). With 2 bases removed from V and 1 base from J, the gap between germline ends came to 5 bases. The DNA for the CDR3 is TGTGCCAGTAGTATATACGGGAACACTGAAGCTTTCTTT. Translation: CASSIYGNTEAFF.

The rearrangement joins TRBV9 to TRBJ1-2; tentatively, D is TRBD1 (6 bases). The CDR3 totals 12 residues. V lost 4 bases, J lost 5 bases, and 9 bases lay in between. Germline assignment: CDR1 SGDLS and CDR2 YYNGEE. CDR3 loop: CASSRTGYGYTF. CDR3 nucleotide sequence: TGTGCCAGCAGCAGAACAGGGTATGGCTACACCTTC.

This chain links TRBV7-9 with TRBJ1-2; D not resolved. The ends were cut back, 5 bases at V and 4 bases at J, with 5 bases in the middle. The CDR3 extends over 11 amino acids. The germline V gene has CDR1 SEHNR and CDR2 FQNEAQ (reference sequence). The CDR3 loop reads CASSPGYGYTF. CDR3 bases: TGTGCCAGCAGCCCTGGCTATGGCTACACCTTC. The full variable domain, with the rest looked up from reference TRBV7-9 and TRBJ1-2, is DTGVSQNPRHKITKRGQNVTFRCDPISEHNRLYWYRQTLGQGPEFLTYFQNEAQLEKSRLLSDRFSAERPKGSFSTLEIQRTEQGDSAMYLCASSPGYGYTFGSGTRLTVV.

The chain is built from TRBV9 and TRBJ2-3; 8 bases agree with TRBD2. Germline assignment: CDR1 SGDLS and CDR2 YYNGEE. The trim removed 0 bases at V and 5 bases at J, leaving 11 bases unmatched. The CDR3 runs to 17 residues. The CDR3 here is CASSVGPIGGALDTQYF. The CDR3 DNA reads TGTGCCAGCAGCGTAGGGCCCATCGGGGGGGCCTTAGATACGCAGTATTTT.

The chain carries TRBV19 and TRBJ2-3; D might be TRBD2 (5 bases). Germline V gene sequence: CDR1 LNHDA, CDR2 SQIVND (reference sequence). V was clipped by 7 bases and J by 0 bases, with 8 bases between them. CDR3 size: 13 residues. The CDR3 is CASNEGSTDTQYF. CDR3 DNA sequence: TGTGCCAGTAACGAGGGAAGCACAGATACGCAGTATTTT.

As DNA, the CDR3 is TGCGCCAGCAGCCAAGATGTAAGTGGGCAGGGCACAGATACGCAGTATTTT. It specifies CASSQDVSGQGTDTQYF. This rearrangement joins TRBV4-3 to TRBJ2-3; D remains unclear. The length of the CDR3 is 17 residues. The V and J ends lost 0 bases and 1 base respectively, with 14 bases between them. From germline, CDR1 is LGHNA and CDR2 YSLEER.

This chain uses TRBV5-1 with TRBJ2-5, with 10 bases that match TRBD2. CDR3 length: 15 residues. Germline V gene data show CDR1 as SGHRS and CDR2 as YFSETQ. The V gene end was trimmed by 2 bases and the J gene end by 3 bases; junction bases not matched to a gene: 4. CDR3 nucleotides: TGCGCCAGCAGCTTTCTAGCGGGGGCAAAAGAGACCCAGTACTTC. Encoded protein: CASSFLAGAKETQYF.

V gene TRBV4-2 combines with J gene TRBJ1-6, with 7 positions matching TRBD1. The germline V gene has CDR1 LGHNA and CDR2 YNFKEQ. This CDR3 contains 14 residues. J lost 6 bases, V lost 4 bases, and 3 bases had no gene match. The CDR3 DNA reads TGTGCCAGCAGCCGGGGACAGAGTAATTCACCCCTCCACTTT. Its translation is CASSRGQSNSPLHF.

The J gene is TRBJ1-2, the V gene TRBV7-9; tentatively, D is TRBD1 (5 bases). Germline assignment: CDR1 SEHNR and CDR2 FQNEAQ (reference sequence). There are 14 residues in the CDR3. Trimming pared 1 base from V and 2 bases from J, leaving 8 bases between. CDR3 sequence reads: CASSLGQTNYGYTF. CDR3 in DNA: TGTGCCAGCAGCTTAGGACAGACAAACTATGGCTACACCTTC.

CDR3 region: CASSLNVEAGGPDTQYF. The CDR3 DNA sequence: TGTGCCAGCAGCTTGAATGTAGAAGCGGGAGGGCCCGATACGCAGTATTTT. This chain uses TRBV5-4 with TRBJ2-3; 10 nucleotides agree with TRBD2. Trimming took 1 base from V and 6 from J; bases not matched to a gene: 11. This CDR3 has 17 amino acids. The germline gives CDR1 SGHNT, CDR2 YYREEE (reference sequence). The full variable domain, in which reference TRBV5-4 and TRBJ2-3 provide the parts outside the CDR3, is ETGVTQSPTHLIKTRGQQVTLRCSSQSGHNTVSWYQQALGQGPQFIFQYYREEENGRGNFPPRFSGLQFPNYSSELNVNALELDDSALYLCASSLNVEAGGPDTQYFGPGTRLTVL.

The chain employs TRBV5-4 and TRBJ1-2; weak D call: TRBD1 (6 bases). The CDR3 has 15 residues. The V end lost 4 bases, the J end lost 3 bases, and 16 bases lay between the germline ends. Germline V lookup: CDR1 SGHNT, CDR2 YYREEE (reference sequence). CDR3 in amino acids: CASSPSAGADYGYTF. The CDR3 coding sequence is TGTGCCAGCAGCCCCTCTGCGGGGGCGGACTATGGCTACACCTTC. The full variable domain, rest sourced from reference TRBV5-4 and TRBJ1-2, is ETGVTQSPTHLIKTRGQQVTLRCSSQSGHNTVSWYQQALGQGPQFIFQYYREEENGRGNFPPRFSGLQFPNYSSELNVNALELDDSALYLCASSPSAGADYGYTFGSGTRLTVV.

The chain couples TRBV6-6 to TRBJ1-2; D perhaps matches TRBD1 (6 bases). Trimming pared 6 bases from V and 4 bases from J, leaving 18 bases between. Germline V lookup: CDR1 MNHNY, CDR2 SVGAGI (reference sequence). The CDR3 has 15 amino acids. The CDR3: CASSLLQGGGYGYTF. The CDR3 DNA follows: TGTGCCAGCAGCCTGTTACAGGGTGGTGGCTATGGCTACACCTTC.

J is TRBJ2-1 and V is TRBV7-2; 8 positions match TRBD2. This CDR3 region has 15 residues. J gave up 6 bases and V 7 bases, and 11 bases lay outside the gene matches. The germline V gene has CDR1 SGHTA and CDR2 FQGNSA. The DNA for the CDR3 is TGTGCCAGCATGCAAGCGGGGGTGATTCTCAATGAGCAGTTCTTC. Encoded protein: CASMQAGVILNEQFF.

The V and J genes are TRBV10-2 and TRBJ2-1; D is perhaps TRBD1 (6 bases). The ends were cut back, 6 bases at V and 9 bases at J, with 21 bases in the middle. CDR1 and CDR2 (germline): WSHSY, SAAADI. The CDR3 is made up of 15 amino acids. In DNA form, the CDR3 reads TGCGCCAGCAGGGGGGCTGGGCTAGATGCGGTTGAGCAGTTCTTC. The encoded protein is CASRGAGLDAVEQFF.

The CDR3 protein is CASSSRTTPTYEQYF. The CDR3 nucleotides are TGTGCCAGCAGTTCCCGGACTACCCCAACCTACGAGCAGTACTTC. The V gene is TRBV6-5, the J gene TRBJ2-7; D perhaps matches TRBD2 (6 bases). The CDR3 runs 15 residues. The germline CDR1 and CDR2 sequences are MNHEY and SVGAGI. Trimming left V 4 bases short and J 2 bases short, with 15 bases between.

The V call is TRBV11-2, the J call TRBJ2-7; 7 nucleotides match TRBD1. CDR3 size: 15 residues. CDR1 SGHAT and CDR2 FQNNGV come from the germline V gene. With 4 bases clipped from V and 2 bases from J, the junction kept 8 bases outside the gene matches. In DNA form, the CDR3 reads TGTGCCAGCAGCTATCGACAGGGTTCTACCTACGAGCAGTACTTC. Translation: CASSYRQGSTYEQYF.

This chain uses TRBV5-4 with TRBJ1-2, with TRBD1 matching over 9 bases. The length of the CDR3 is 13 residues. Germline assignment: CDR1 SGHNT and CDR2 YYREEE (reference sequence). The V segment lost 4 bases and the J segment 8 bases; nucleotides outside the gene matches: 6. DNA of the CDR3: TGTGCCAGCAGCCCAGGGACAGGGAGGGGCTACACCTTC. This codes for CASSPGTGRGYTF.

The CDR3 is CSVEAEMNTEAFF. The DNA for the CDR3 is TGCAGCGTTGAGGCGGAGATGAACACTGAAGCTTTCTTT. The J gene is TRBJ1-1, the V gene TRBV29-1; D remains unclear. V lost 3 bases and J lost 0, with 8 bases in between. Per the germline V gene, CDR1 is SQVTM and CDR2 is ANQGSEA. The CDR3 runs to 13 residues.